This T cell receptor beta chain appears in the sequencing data of a study of PD-1 blockade in mismatch repair-deficient tumors (dated by TCRdb to about 2017). Regarding the research as a whole: Between September 2013 and late 2016, roughly 78 consecutive patients with around 11 mismatch repair-deficient cancer types, all previously treated and progressing, were enrolled in the trial. Tumor-associated T cell clones were tracked in the peripheral blood of patients responding to PD-1 blockade by deep sequencing of TCR CDR3 regions.

Overall results and qualifications from the work: Clones residing in the tumor, which were often undetectable in blood before treatment, expanded quickly after pembrolizumab and then contracted, generally before radiologic responses.

Sample time point, as interpreted from the label and publication: peripheral blood 12 weeks after first pembrolizumab dose. Mismatch repair deficiency in every enrolled patient was established by polymerase chain reaction or immunohistochemistry. A few patients who responded to pembrolizumab therapy underwent TCR sequencing. The phase II trial prospectively tested pembrolizumab PD-1 blockade in advanced mismatch repair-deficient cancers regardless of tissue of origin. Serial peripheral blood T cell samples were collected before and at multiple times after starting PD-1 blockade. Blood sampling times were reported as weeks after the first pembrolizumab dose. Library preparation employed the immunoSEQ multiplex PCR assay. The table was pulled from immuneACCESS by TCRdb, which kept in-frame rearrangements only. Such tables lose some clones; where checked, under half of the loss comes from unresolved V genes, and the rest has no known cause. For this sample the table gives roughly 84,000 clones, of which 81% were detected only once. The ten largest clones take up roughly 2.8% of the sample.

Note on this clone: The antigen it recognizes is unknown. No qualities accompany the bases; no much larger clone lies one base away.

Trimming at the junction amounts to 6 bases on V and 4 bases on J, and the germline ends lie 18 bases apart. CDR1 and CDR2 (SGHKS, YYEKEE) derive from the germline V gene (reference sequence). Inclusive of the bounding cysteine and phenylalanine, the CDR3 is 15 residues long. CDR3 DNA only is kept here, 45 bases in frame from base 1. The V and J segments used are TRBV5-5 and TRBJ2-3; the D region may be TRBD1 or TRBD2, each matching 6 bases equally. The source is an adult with mismatch repair-deficient cancer. Source: peripheral blood, taken 12 weeks after starting pembrolizumab. The sequenced DNA: TGTGCCAGCATCCCGGTAGGGGGGTTTGCAGATACGCAGTATTTT. The encoded protein is CASIPVGGFADTQYF.